This record concerns one T cell receptor (beta chain) sequence. The data belong to a study of control samples from healthy donors and cancer patients. Here immunoSEQ multiplex PCR was the method, and the copy in TCRdb shows in-frame clones only, minus some. This repertoire shows about 160,000 clones, around 95% found once; its top ten account for 8.5%. Deletions cut 2 bases from V and 1 base from J, with 6 bases between. The CDR3 length is 14 residues. Looked up from germline, CDR1 is SGHTA and CDR2 is FQGNSA. The specimen sequenced was blood. This chain joins TRBV7-2 and TRBJ1-5; D unclear. The sequence came from a middle-aged woman in good health. The CDR3 sequence: CASSLLDSNQPQHF. As DNA, the CDR3 is TGTGCCAGCAGCTTACTAGACAGCAATCAGCCCCAGCATTTT.